Each of the 22 T cell receptor beta chains below was sequenced from the same sample in a study of beta chain features in type 1 diabetes. Since all of the isolated RNA was reverse transcribed, expressed TCRB transcripts were what got sequenced. The protocol was immunoSEQ multiplex PCR, while the TCRdb copy is restricted to in-frame clones and leaves out a portion. Of 810,000 or so clones in the sample, around a sixth are singletons; the top ten hold 0.02% to 0.025%. Sequencing used naive CD4+ T cells from blood. The origin of the receptors is a woman between 18 and 30 years old in good health.

This chain uses TRBV11-1 with TRBJ1-1, with D possibly matching TRBD1 (5 bases). Germline CDR1 reads SGHAT; CDR2 reads FQDESV (reference sequence). The V and J ends lost 1 base and 0 bases respectively, with 6 bases between them. The CDR3 is made up of 14 amino acids. CDR3 amino acids: CASSLVGVNTEAFF. CDR3 DNA: TGTGCCAGCAGCTTAGTAGGGGTGAACACTGAAGCTTTCTTT.

This clone has a handful of counts. The J gene is TRBJ1-2, the V gene TRBV6-6, with 7 bases lining up with TRBD1. V gave up 2 bases and J gave up 5 bases; unmatched junction bases: 5. The CDR3 is made up of 14 amino acids. Per the germline V gene, CDR1 is MNHNY and CDR2 is SVGAGI (reference sequence). The CDR3 loop is CASSYPQGTYGYTF. The CDR3 bases are TGTGCCAGCAGTTACCCACAGGGGACTTATGGCTACACCTTC.

The rearrangement uses TRBV2 and TRBJ1-4, with 10 nucleotides matching TRBD1. CDR3 length: 13 residues. Looked up from germline, CDR1 is SNHLY and CDR2 is FYNNEI. J was trimmed by 8 bases and V by 7 bases; bases with no gene match: 4. This CDR3 reads CASTRTGGEKLFF. The CDR3 bases are TGTGCCAGCACAAGGACAGGGGGGGAAAAACTGTTTTTT.

The sample holds a few counts of this clone. J is TRBJ2-5 and V is TRBV14; D call uncertain. The CDR3 runs 13 residues. The V end lost 3 bases, the J end lost 5 bases, and 10 bases lay between the germline ends. Germline values: CDR1 SGHDN, CDR2 FVKESK. The CDR3 is CASSHGLEETQYF. The CDR3 DNA reads TGTGCCAGCAGCCATGGGCTGGAGGAGACCCAGTACTTC.

The chain joins TRBV15 to TRBJ1-2; D unclear. This CDR3 is built from 14 residues. V was clipped by 5 bases and J by 7 bases, with 17 bases between them. CDR1 and CDR2 from the germline V gene are LNHNV and YYDKDF (reference sequence). CDR3 nucleotides: TGTGCCACCAGCCGTAGAAAAGGTGCGGGTGGCTACACCTTC. This gives the protein CATSRRKGAGGYTF.

In this sample, this clone turned up a few times. The J gene is TRBJ2-1, the V gene TRBV28; TRBD1 matches at 10 bases. The CDR3 sequence is 15 residues long. Trimming at V came to 5 bases and at J to 8 bases, leaving 9 bases not matched to a gene. The germline gives CDR1 MDHEN, CDR2 SYDVKM. The CDR3 nucleotides read TGTGCCAGCAGTCTGCTGGGGACAGGGGCTGATGAGCAGTTCTTC. It is translated as CASSLLGTGADEQFF.

This clone was detected only a few times. CDR3 in DNA: TGTGCCAGCAGCTTTGGGGACCCTACCTCAGTGCAGTACTTC. This encodes CASSFGDPTSVQYF. The chain combines TRBV7-9 with TRBJ2-7; perhaps D is TRBD1 or TRBD2 (5 bases each). The CDR3 contains 14 residues. The V end lost 3 bases, the J end lost 9 bases, and 18 bases lay between the germline ends. CDR1 is SEHNR, CDR2 FQNEAQ, per germline (reference sequence).

The gene calls are TRBV14 and TRBJ2-7; D remains unclear. CDR3 length: 13 amino acids. In germline, CDR1 is SGHDN, CDR2 FVKESK. The V and J ends lost 4 bases and 2 bases respectively, with 9 bases between them. The CDR3 loop reads CASSPLNPYEQYF. The CDR3 DNA follows: TGTGCCAGCAGCCCCCTTAACCCCTACGAGCAGTACTTC.

The table lists this clone with a few counts. The J gene is TRBJ2-1, the V gene TRBV9; TRBD2 is a possible D gene (5 bases). The germline V gene encodes CDR1 SGDLS and CDR2 YYNGEE. The V and J ends lost 0 bases and 0 bases respectively, with 10 bases between them. The CDR3 extends over 16 amino acids. The CDR3 nucleotides are TGTGCCAGCAGCGTAGAGGCGGGCAGCTCCTACAATGAGCAGTTCTTC. It specifies CASSVEAGSSYNEQFF. Drawing the rest from reference TRBV9 and TRBJ2-1, the complete variable domain is DSGVTQTPKHLITATGQRVTLRCSPRSGDLSVYWYQQSLDQGLQFLIQYYNGEERAKGNILERFSAQQFPDLHSELNLSSLELGDSALYFCASSVEAGSSYNEQFFGPGTRLTVL.

The rearrangement links TRBV6-5 to TRBJ2-2, with D possibly TRBD2 on 5 matching bases. V lost 3 bases to trimming and J lost 3 bases, with 11 bases between them. The CDR3 totals 15 residues. Per the germline V gene, CDR1 is MNHEY and CDR2 is SVGAGI. The CDR3 DNA sequence: TGTGCCAGCAGTTATGATGGAGGCGACACCGGGGAGCTGTTTTTT. Translated: CASSYDGGDTGELFF.

This clone was seen repeatedly, ten times or more. The V call is TRBV23-1, the J call TRBJ2-2; D is ambiguous. TRBV23-1 counts as an open reading frame of uncertain function. Trimming cost V 2 bases and J 4 bases, with 8 bases left between them. This CDR3 region has 14 residues. In DNA form, the CDR3 reads TGCGCCAGCAGTCAAACCCTAATCACCGGGGAGCTGTTTTTT. Protein sequence: CASSQTLITGELFF.

This clone was seen more than once but under ten times. The chain links TRBV7-9 to TRBJ1-2; no reliable D call. The CDR3 consists of 13 residues. Germline CDR1 and CDR2: SEHNR and FQNEAQ (reference sequence). Trimming removed 5 bases from V and 0 bases from J, with 7 bases in between. The CDR3 region is CASSHTPNYGYTF. The CDR3 DNA reads TGTGCCAGCAGCCATACCCCTAACTATGGCTACACCTTC.

In its sample, this clone was seen a few times. The chain recombines TRBV6-6 with TRBJ2-5, with 8 positions matching TRBD1. Germline CDR1 MNHNY, CDR2 SVGAGI (reference sequence). V was clipped by 5 bases and J by 2 bases; unmatched bases: 7. The CDR3 length is 15 residues. This chain's CDR3 is CASSLGQANQETQYF. CDR3 coding DNA: TGTGCCAGCAGTCTGGGACAGGCAAATCAAGAGACCCAGTACTTC.

This clone turned up a few times. J is TRBJ1-5 and V is TRBV19, with 7 bases fitting TRBD1. Germline trimming cut 7 bases from V and 2 bases from J; bases unmatched to any gene: 8. Germline V gene sequence: CDR1 LNHDA, CDR2 SQIVND (reference sequence). The CDR3 runs 15 residues. DNA of the CDR3: TGTGCCAGTAAAGGGGTCGGGACAGGCAATCAGCCCCAGCATTTT. It encodes CASKGVGTGNQPQHF.

This clone was seen a few times. The chain has TRBV25-1 and TRBJ2-1; TRBD1 is a possible D gene (5 bases). V gave up 4 bases and J gave up 4 bases, with 17 bases separating them. CDR1 is MGHDK, CDR2 SYGVNS, per germline. This CDR3 is 16 amino acids long. The CDR3 reads CASSAAQGRTYNEQFF. In DNA, the CDR3 is TGTGCCAGCAGTGCAGCCCAGGGAAGGACGTACAATGAGCAGTTCTTC.

This clone occurred a few times. The chain employs TRBV2 and TRBJ2-3; D call uncertain. Germline V gene lookup returns CDR1 SNHLY and CDR2 FYNNEI. Trimming removed 2 bases from V and 3 bases from J, with 12 bases in between. The CDR3 runs to 15 residues. CDR3 in amino acids: CASSERRGVTDTQYF. For the CDR3, the DNA is TGTGCCAGCAGTGAACGTCGTGGAGTGACAGATACGCAGTATTTT.

The CDR3 coding sequence is TGTGCCAGCAGCTCCTATAGCGGGACCCACTACAATGAGCAGTTCTTC. Amino acids: CASSSYSGTHYNEQFF. The genes are TRBV7-3 and TRBJ2-1; 8 bases are a match to TRBD2. The CDR3 totals 16 residues. J lost 3 bases, V lost 4 bases, and 8 bases had no gene match. Germline CDR1 and CDR2: SGHTA and FQGTGA.

The sample holds one count of this clone. This sequence joins TRBV18 and TRBJ2-1, with TRBD1 as a possible D gene (6 bases). CDR1 and CDR2 (germline): KGHSH, LQKENI. V shed 3 bases and J shed 8 bases, with 20 bases lying between them. The CDR3 length is 16 residues. The CDR3 DNA is TGTGCCAGCTCACCTCAGCCATTACAGGGTGGCGATGAGCAGTTCTTC. As protein: CASSPQPLQGGDEQFF.

This clone was recorded a few times. The V gene is TRBV2, the J gene TRBJ2-2; 8 nucleotides align to TRBD2. The V gene end was trimmed by 6 bases and the J gene end by 6 bases; junction bases not matched to a gene: 9. The CDR3 sequence is 15 residues long. CDR1 SNHLY and CDR2 FYNNEI come from the germline V gene. CDR3 in amino acids: CASSVWLAGAGELFF. The CDR3 DNA follows: TGTGCCAGCAGCGTTTGGCTAGCGGGTGCCGGGGAGCTGTTTTTT.

This clone occurred a few times. One end of the junction varies from germline; a read error may be responsible. This chain links TRBV6-1 with TRBJ2-4, with D possibly matching TRBD2 (5 bases). Germline loops: CDR1 MNHNS, CDR2 SASEGT. The CDR3 sequence is 18 residues long. The CDR3 here is CAISVGRVGSSGKNIQYF. CDR3 coding DNA: TGTGCCATCAGTGTCGGGCGGGTGGGGTCGTCAGGCAAAAACATTCAGTACTTC.

The sample holds a few counts of this clone. This chain connects TRBV5-1 to TRBJ1-1; tentatively, D is TRBD1 (6 bases). Per the germline V gene, CDR1 is SGHRS and CDR2 is YFSETQ. V lost 5 bases to trimming and J lost 2 bases, with 13 bases between them. The CDR3 is 14 residues long. As DNA, the CDR3 is TGCGCCAGCAGAGATGGGGGGCAAAACACTGAAGCTTTCTTT. The encoded protein is CASRDGGQNTEAFF.

This clone showed up just a few times. The CDR3 nucleotides read TGTGCCAGCTCACCCGCAGTAGCCTACGAGCAGTACTTC. Translation: CASSPAVAYEQYF. The chain carries TRBV18 and TRBJ2-7, with no clear D. V lost 3 bases, J lost 2 bases, and 8 bases lay in between. This CDR3 spans 13 amino acids. The germline V gene has CDR1 KGHSH and CDR2 LQKENI.